A single sample gave rise to the 20 T cell receptor beta chains below, sequenced in a study of blood T cell repertoires in COVID-19. Here immunoSEQ multiplex PCR was the method, and the copy in TCRdb shows in-frame clones only, minus some. The sample lists about 300,000 clones, 86% occurring once. Material for sequencing was peripheral blood. These receptors all come from a woman aged 50 to 60 with acute or convalescent COVID-19.

This clone showed up just once. The chain recombines TRBV3-1 (or the pseudogene TRBV3-2) with TRBJ1-2; D call uncertain. Trimming cost V 3 bases and J 4 bases, with 18 bases left between them. In germline, CDR1 is LGHDT, CDR2 YNNKEL (reference sequence). The length of the CDR3 is 16 residues. The DNA of the CDR3 is TGTGCCAGCAGCCAGACCAGTTCGTTTCGACTCTATGGCTACACCTTC. As protein: CASSQTSSFRLYGYTF.

J is TRBJ1-2 and V is TRBV2; D unresolved. The CDR3 is made up of 13 amino acids. Germline CDR1 and CDR2: SNHLY and FYNNEI. V was trimmed by 5 bases and J by 0 bases, leaving 7 bases between them. The CDR3 is CASSTTPNYGYTF. Written as DNA, the CDR3 is TGTGCCAGCAGTACTACACCTAACTATGGCTACACCTTC. The full variable domain, in which reference TRBV2 and TRBJ1-2 provide the parts outside the CDR3, is EPEVTQTPSHQVTQMGQEVILRCVPISNHLYFYWYRQILGQKVEFLVSFYNNEISEKSEIFDDQFSVERPDGSNFTLKIRSTKLEDSAMYFCASSTTPNYGYTFGSGTRLTVV.

The CDR3 coding sequence is TGCGCCAGCAGTGACCAGGGGGCAACAGTTTCTGAAGCTTTCTTT. It yields the protein CASSDQGATVSEAFF. The chain uses TRBV5-1 and TRBJ1-1, with 8 bases fitting TRBD1. CDR3 length: 15 residues. Germline CDR1 is SGHRS and CDR2 is YFSETQ. V lost 5 bases and J lost 6; bases outside the gene matches: 12.

The chain links TRBV19 to TRBJ1-1, with D unclear. V was pared by 3 bases and J by 3 bases, with 8 bases between. The CDR3 spans 13 residues. Germline CDR1 and CDR2: LNHDA and SQIVND (reference sequence). DNA of the CDR3: TGTGCCAGTAGTATGTCCAGGTACACTGAAGCTTTCTTT. Residues: CASSMSRYTEAFF. Full variable domain (outside the CDR3, taken from reference TRBV19 and TRBJ1-1): DGGITQSPKYLFRKEGQNVTLSCEQNLNHDAMYWYRQDPGQGLRLIYYSQIVNDFQKGDIAEGYSVSREKKESFPLTVTSAQKNPTAFYLCASSMSRYTEAFFGQGTRLTVV.

V usage is TRBV7-9 and J usage is TRBJ2-7, with 7 positions matching TRBD1. From germline, CDR1 is SEHNR and CDR2 FQNEAQ (reference sequence). With V trimmed by 7 bases and J by 5 bases, 14 bases remained unmatched. The CDR3 has 15 amino acids. In DNA form, the CDR3 reads TGTGCCAGCATCCCTACGACAGGGAAAGTCCACGAGCAGTACTTC. It translates to CASIPTTGKVHEQYF.

This rearrangement joins TRBV3-1 (or the pseudogene TRBV3-2) to TRBJ2-7; 10 positions match TRBD1. CDR1 is LGHDT and CDR2 is YNNKEL in the germline V gene (reference sequence). This CDR3 is built from 18 residues. With V trimmed by 0 bases and J by 4 bases, 12 bases remained unmatched. The CDR3 here is CASSQEFPLGQGLYEQYF. CDR3 nucleotide sequence: TGTGCCAGCAGCCAAGAGTTTCCTCTGGGACAGGGGTTGTACGAGCAGTACTTC.

The chain couples TRBV7-2 to TRBJ2-7; TRBD2 matches 7 bases. The CDR3 contains 14 residues. In germline, CDR1 is SGHTA, CDR2 FQGNSA. V was clipped by 2 bases and J by 4 bases; unmatched bases: 5. This CDR3 is CASSLLAVTYEQYF. CDR3 bases: TGTGCCAGCAGCTTACTAGCGGTAACTTACGAGCAGTACTTC.

The chain uses TRBV28 and TRBJ2-7, with D possibly TRBD1 on 6 matching bases. Germline V gene sequence: CDR1 MDHEN, CDR2 SYDVKM. The CDR3 runs to 17 residues. The V end was cut by 5 bases, the J end by 0 bases, with 20 bases between. Here the CDR3 reads CASSPLGRGKSSYEQYF. The CDR3 coding sequence is TGTGCCAGCAGTCCCCTGGGAAGGGGGAAAAGCTCCTACGAGCAGTACTTC. Together with reference TRBV28 and TRBJ2-7, the CDR3 gives the full variable domain: DVKVTQSSRYLVKRTGEKVFLECVQDMDHENMFWYRQDPGLGLRLIYFSYDVKMKEKGDIPEGYSVSREKKERFSLILESASTNQTSMYLCASSPLGRGKSSYEQYFGPGTRLTVT.

The chain is built from TRBV2 and TRBJ2-5, with 8 bases that match TRBD1. Germline CDR1 SNHLY, CDR2 FYNNEI. The CDR3 length is 14 residues. V shed 10 bases, J shed 5 bases, and the junction held 12 bases outside the gene matches. In DNA form, the CDR3 reads TGTGCCATCCCGAGACAGGGGTCCGGGGAGACCCAGTACTTC. This sequence encodes CAIPRQGSGETQYF.

V is TRBV2 and J is TRBJ1-5; a possible D gene is TRBD1 (6 bases). From germline, CDR1 is SNHLY and CDR2 FYNNEI. The CDR3 covers 14 residues. Between the trimmed V and J ends, which lost 4 bases and 0 bases, there was a span of 7 bases. CDR3 nucleotides: TGTGCCAGCAGTGGGACAGTTAGCAATCAGCCCCAGCATTTT. Translation: CASSGTVSNQPQHF.

This clone was found once. V usage is TRBV11-3 and J usage is TRBJ1-1; 7 bases match TRBD1. Trimming cost V 5 bases and J 4 bases; bases outside gene matches: 4. This CDR3 has 13 amino acids. In germline, CDR1 is SGHNT, CDR2 YENEEA. The CDR3 spells CASSPTGSTEAFF. The CDR3 region has the DNA TGTGCCAGCAGCCCGACAGGGAGCACTGAAGCTTTCTTT.

In the case of this clone: Other nucleotide sequences from this sample produce the same CDR3. V is TRBV5-5 and J is TRBJ2-5; the match to TRBD1 covers 10 bases. The junction had 7 bases not matched to a gene; V was cut back by 3 bases and J by 5 bases. Germline loops: CDR1 SGHKS, CDR2 YYEKEE (reference sequence). This CDR3 has 15 residues. CDR3 nucleotide sequence: TGTGCCAGCAGCTCGTGGACAGGGGGGGAGGAGACCCAGTACTTC. Translated: CASSSWTGGEETQYF.

The chain recombines TRBV6-5 with TRBJ2-7, with TRBD2 matching over 8 bases. The CDR3 spans 15 residues. J gave up 4 bases and V 8 bases, and 13 bases lay outside the gene matches. The germline gives CDR1 MNHEY, CDR2 SVGAGI. The CDR3 reads CASSLVSGESYEQYF. The CDR3 DNA sequence: TGTGCCAGCTCTCTCGTTAGCGGGGAGTCGTACGAGCAGTACTTC.

V and J are TRBV18 and TRBJ1-4, with D perhaps TRBD1 (5 bases). V dropped 5 bases and J dropped 8 bases, with 12 bases sitting between them. CDR3 length: 13 residues. CDR1 and CDR2 (germline): KGHSH, LQKENI. CDR3: CASSIPGEEKLFF. CDR3 DNA sequence: TGTGCCAGCTCAATTCCGGGGGAGGAAAAACTGTTTTTT.

CDR3: CASSLGTGKGYTF. As DNA, the CDR3 is TGCGCCAGCAGCTTGGGGACAGGGAAAGGCTACACCTTC. V and J are TRBV5-1 and TRBJ1-2; 8 bases fit TRBD1. The CDR3 has 13 amino acids. Germline trimming cut 0 bases from V and 8 bases from J; bases unmatched to any gene: 3. Germline V gives CDR1 SGHRS, CDR2 YFSETQ.

The chain employs TRBV12-3 or TRBV12-4 and TRBJ2-5, with TRBD2 as a possible D gene (5 bases). This CDR3 is built from 13 residues. Between the trimmed V and J ends, which lost 6 bases and 5 bases, there was a span of 13 bases. The CDR3 DNA reads TGTGCCAGCAGACTAGGGATTTCGGAGACCCAGTACTTC. Translating it yields CASRLGISETQYF.

This chain connects TRBV29-1 to TRBJ1-2; 7 bases are shared with TRBD1. V lost 7 bases and J lost 2; bases outside the gene matches: 7. This CDR3 is built from 13 residues. CDR1 SQVTM and CDR2 ANQGSEA come from the germline V gene. The CDR3 sequence is CSALLQGNYGYTF. CDR3 DNA sequence: TGCAGCGCCCTCCTACAGGGGAACTATGGCTACACCTTC.

The chain employs TRBV6-4 and TRBJ1-5; 9 bases are shared with TRBD1. The V gene's germline CDR1 is MRHNA and CDR2 SNTAGT. The CDR3 contains 18 residues. The junction had 13 bases not matched to a gene; V was cut back by 7 bases and J by 0 bases. CDR3 in DNA: TGTGCCAGCACTCCCCGGGACAGGGAGGGGGATAGCAATCAGCCCCAGCATTTT. Translating gives CASTPRDREGDSNQPQHF.

The V call is TRBV28, the J call TRBJ1-5; D is undetermined. Germline V lookup: CDR1 MDHEN, CDR2 SYDVKM. Between the trimmed V and J ends, which lost 3 bases and 7 bases, there was a span of 10 bases. CDR3 length: 13 residues. Written as DNA, the CDR3 is TGTGCCAGCAGTTTCGGAACGGGACAGCCCCAGCATTTT. Translated, it gives CASSFGTGQPQHF.

This chain connects TRBV7-9 to TRBJ2-1; 9 positions agree with TRBD2. Germline loops: CDR1 SEHNR, CDR2 FQNEAQ (reference sequence). The CDR3 is 14 amino acids. After removal of 6 bases from V and 6 bases from J, the junction contained 6 bases not matched to a gene. CDR3 DNA: TGTGCCAGCAGGGGTAGCGGGAGTCGCAATGAGCAGTTCTTC. This translates into CASRGSGSRNEQFF. The full variable domain, rest sourced from reference TRBV7-9 and TRBJ2-1, is DTGVSQNPRHKITKRGQNVTFRCDPISEHNRLYWYRQTLGQGPEFLTYFQNEAQLEKSRLLSDRFSAERPKGSFSTLEIQRTEQGDSAMYLCASRGSGSRNEQFFGPGTRLTVL.